This T cell receptor beta chain originates from a study of cytomegalovirus exposure and HLA in healthy donors. Study-level findings and limits: CMV antigen specificity was confirmed in vitro for three CMV-associated chains.

The table came from immunoSEQ multiplex PCR; TCRdb's copy has only in-frame clones and leaves some out. The sample shows 190,000 or so clones, 84% of them seen only once. On this clone itself: As yet, its antigen is unknown.

Sequenced input: PBMCs. This clonotype was obtained from a woman between 18 and 29 years old in good health and CMV-seropositive.

CDR3 nucleotide sequence: TGTGCCAGCAGCTTAGTTTCTCCGTACGAGCAGTACTTC. Translation: CASSLVSPYEQYF. The V and J genes are TRBV11-2 and TRBJ2-7, with D hard to call. Trimming removed 1 base at V and 4 bases at J, with 8 bases between. Germline V gene lookup returns CDR1 SGHAT and CDR2 FQNNGV. The CDR3 is made up of 13 amino acids.